The rows below give T cell receptor beta chains drawn from one sample of a study of CD8 T cells in ankylosing spondylitis. Via MiXCR, TCRdb re-called the 5' RACE reads, giving one row per CDR3 protein. The sample lists some 400,000 distinct CDR3 sequences, about 20% occurring once. The sequenced sample consisted of blood, either unsorted or a sorted T cell fraction (not recorded which). All receptors come from a male donor with ankylosing spondylitis. Both conserved end residues are part of each CDR3. D genes are given only for firm matches. For some rows the clone size is stated as once, few or many, or as a class when expanded; others skip it.

NA,TRBV12-3/TRBV12-4,TRBJ2-1,few,TGTGCCAGCACCCTAGCTGAAACCTACAATGAGCAGTTCTTC,CASTLAETYNEQFF
NA,TRBV11-2,TRBJ2-1,many,TGTGCCAGCAGCCCCCTCGGGATCTCCTACAATGAGCAGTTCTTC,CASSPLGISYNEQFF
NA,TRBV19,TRBJ2-3,NA,TGTGCCAGTAGTATCGCGGACCCAGATACGCAGTATTTT,CASSIADPDTQYF
NA,TRBV5-1,TRBJ2-1,few,TGCGCCAGCAGCTTGTTGGGGGGAGAAAGCAATGAGCAGTTCTTC,CASSLLGGESNEQFF
NA,TRBV11-3,TRBJ2-1,NA,TGTGCCAGCAGCTTGGGAGCGGGCCTCTACAATGAGCAGTTCTTC,CASSLGAGLYNEQFF
NA,TRBV29-1,TRBJ2-5,many,TGCAGCGTCCTTGACCGGGAGACCCAGTACTTC,CSVLDRETQYF
NA,TRBV27,TRBJ1-2,NA,TGTGCCAGCAGCCCGGAGAGGAGAACTTATGGCTACACCTTC,CASSPERRTYGYTF
NA,TRBV6-1,TRBJ1-2,few,TGTGCCAGCAGTGAGGCAGCCTATGGCTACACCTTC,CASSEAAYGYTF
NA,TRBV19,TRBJ2-7,NA,TGTGCCAGTAGTATATCTGGCCCGGCCTACGAGCAGTACTTC,CASSISGPAYEQYF
TRBD1,TRBV28,TRBJ1-5,NA,TGTGCCAGCAGCAGGGGGAATCGTCAGCCCCAGCATTTT,CASSRGNRQPQHF
NA,TRBV28,TRBJ1-5,few,TGTGCCAGCAGAGAGGACAGCTATAGCAATCAGCCCCAGCATTTT,CASREDSYSNQPQHF
NA,TRBV6-2/TRBV6-3,TRBJ2-1,few,TGTGCCAGCAGTTACAGGCGGGTCTCGAATTACAATGAGCAGTTCTTC,CASSYRRVSNYNEQFF
TRBD2,TRBV5-1,TRBJ2-1,NA,TGCGCCAGCAGCTTGGGTCTAAGTGCGGGAGGGCCTCTTAATGAGCAGTTCTTC,CASSLGLSAGGPLNEQFF
NA,TRBV5-1,TRBJ2-1,NA,TGCGCCAGCAGCTTGGCCGGGACTCCCCTGTCCTACAATGAGCAGTTCTTC,CASSLAGTPLSYNEQFF
NA,TRBV24-1,TRBJ2-2,few,TGTGCCACCAAATCGGGACCCAACACCGGGGAGCTGTTTTTT,CATKSGPNTGELFF
NA,TRBV5-1,TRBJ2-7,few,TGCGCCAGCAGTAACGACTTTAAGCCCGAGCAGTACTTC,CASSNDFKPEQYF
NA,TRBV5-1,TRBJ1-3,few,TGCGCCAGCAGCTTGGATCACGTCTCTGGAAACACCATATATTTT,CASSLDHVSGNTIYF
NA,TRBV24-1,TRBJ2-3,NA,TGTGCCACCAGCCTCCGGGGCGAGGGCACAGATACGCAGTATTTT,CATSLRGEGTDTQYF
NA,TRBV3-1,TRBJ1-1,few,TGTGCCAGCAGCCAAGTACCGGTTGGAACTGAAGCTTTCTTT,CASSQVPVGTEAFF
NA,TRBV24-1,TRBJ2-7,NA,TGTGCCACCGCTAGAGAAGGTACCCACGAGCAGTACTTC,CATAREGTHEQYF
NA,TRBV29-1,TRBJ2-7,few,TGCAGCGTTGTTCCTCGAGTAGGCTACGAGCAGTACTTC,CSVVPRVGYEQYF
TRBD1,TRBV20-1,TRBJ1-2,NA,TGCAGTGCTAACGACAGGGAGGTCTATGGCTACACCTTC,CSANDREVYGYTF
NA,TRBV3-1,TRBJ2-1,NA,TGTGCCAGCAGCCAAGATTCCGGTCTCCACAATGAGCAGTTCTTC,CASSQDSGLHNEQFF
NA,TRBV19,TRBJ2-2,NA,TGTGCCAGTGATAACACCGGGGAGCTGTTTTTT,CASDNTGELFF
NA,TRBV7-9,TRBJ1-1,once,TGTGCCAGCAGCCAAATGGGACCCGACACTGAAGCTTTCTTT,CASSQMGPDTEAFF
NA,TRBV18,TRBJ1-1,few,TGTGCCAGCTCACCGGGGGCGAACACTGAAGCTTTCTTT,CASSPGANTEAFF
TRBD2,TRBV10-2,TRBJ2-7,NA,TGCGCCAGCAGTGACTTTGTGCTAGCGGGAGAACACGAGCAGTACTTC,CASSDFVLAGEHEQYF
TRBD2,TRBV6-5,TRBJ2-1,NA,TGTGCCAGCAGTTACAAGGGACTAGCGGGAGGCAATGAGCAGTTCTTC,CASSYKGLAGGNEQFF
NA,TRBV10-3,TRBJ2-7,many,TGTGCCATCAGGGTTAGCGGAGGATCCTACGAGCAGTACTTC,CAIRVSGGSYEQYF
NA,TRBV6-2/TRBV6-3,TRBJ2-1,NA,TGTGCCAGCAGCCACACAGGAGATCTAAATGAGCAGTTCTTC,CASSHTGDLNEQFF
NA,TRBV7-2,TRBJ1-5,few,TGTGCCAGCAGCCCAGGGGCGGGGGCAGGTCAGCCCCAGCATTTT,CASSPGAGAGQPQHF
NA,TRBV29-1,TRBJ2-7,NA,TGCAGCGTTGCCCAAACAGGATTCGAGCAGTACTTC,CSVAQTGFEQYF
NA,TRBV5-1,TRBJ2-1,NA,TGCGCCAGCAGCATCGGGCGAAAGCCGCCTCCCTCCTACAATGAGCAGTTCTTC,CASSIGRKPPPSYNEQFF
NA,TRBV21-1,TRBJ2-7,NA,TGTGCCAGCAGCTGCCGGGAGGACAGCGAAAGATCCTACGAGCAGTACTTC,CASSCREDSERSYEQYF
TRBD2,TRBV12-3/TRBV12-4,TRBJ2-1,few,TGTGCCAGCAGTCTTACGAGGGAGGGCCACGGTGAGCAGTTCTTC,CASSLTREGHGEQFF
NA,TRBV14,TRBJ2-5,NA,TGTGCCAGCAGCCAAGTAAGGGGCCAAGAGACCCAGTACTTC,CASSQVRGQETQYF
TRBD2,TRBV20-1,TRBJ2-3,NA,TGCAGTGCATCAAGCTCTAGCGGCCGCACAGATACGCAGTATTTT,CSASSSSGRTDTQYF
NA,TRBV6-1,TRBJ2-3,NA,TGTGCCAGCAGTGGGCAGGGAAGCACAGATACGCAGTATTTT,CASSGQGSTDTQYF
NA,TRBV12-3/TRBV12-4,TRBJ1-2,NA,TGTGCCAGCAGTCAGTCGTATGGAACCTATGGCTACACCTTC,CASSQSYGTYGYTF
NA,TRBV2,TRBJ2-7,few,TGTGCCAGCGGGGTAAGCTCCTACGAGCAGTACTTC,CASGVSSYEQYF
NA,TRBV7-3,TRBJ2-2,NA,TGTGCCAGCAGCGCCTCCCTCACCCCCGGGGAGCTGTTTTTT,CASSASLTPGELFF
NA,TRBV5-1,TRBJ2-5,few,TGCGCCAGCAGGCGGGAAGGAGAGACCCAGTACTTC,CASRREGETQYF
NA,TRBV11-2,TRBJ1-1,many,TGTGCCAGCAGCTTAAGTTTTAAAGTTGGAGGGGTCATGAACACTGAAGCTTTCTTT,CASSLSFKVGGVMNTEAFF
NA,TRBV29-1,TRBJ1-1,many,TGCAGCGTTGATGGTAACACTGAAGCTTTCTTT,CSVDGNTEAFF
NA,TRBV20-1,TRBJ2-7,NA,TGCAGTGCTAGCTCCATTCGTTCAAGTCGGTTCAGCCGCTACGAGCAGTACTTC,CSASSIRSSRFSRYEQYF
NA,TRBV4-1,TRBJ2-2,NA,TGCGCCAGCAGCCAACCCACCACAGGCAGCGGGGAGCTGTTTTTT,CASSQPTTGSGELFF
NA,TRBV6-5,TRBJ1-5,few,TGTGCCAGCAGTTACTCGATGGACTTGCCCCAGCATTTT,CASSYSMDLPQHF
TRBD1,TRBV20-1,TRBJ1-4,NA,TGCAGTGCGAGGGGACAGGGCGACGGTAATGAAAAACTGTTTTTT,CSARGQGDGNEKLFF
TRBD2,TRBV30,TRBJ2-5,few,TGTGCCTGGAGTGTACTGGGACTAGCGGTACAAGAGACCCAGTACTTC,CAWSVLGLAVQETQYF
TRBD2,TRBV7-2,TRBJ2-3,few,TGTGCCAGCAGCTTCCTCGCGGGAGCAGATACGCAGTATTTT,CASSFLAGADTQYF
NA,TRBV6-5,TRBJ1-1,NA,TGTGCCAGCAGTTACGGGGGGGGCACTGAAGCTTTCTTT,CASSYGGGTEAFF
TRBD1,TRBV5-6,TRBJ1-5,NA,TGTGCCAGCAGCTTGACAGGGGCCTACGAGCCCCAGCATTTT,CASSLTGAYEPQHF
NA,TRBV2,TRBJ2-5,NA,TGTGCCAGCAATCGCGGGCGGGCCTACCAAGAGACCCAGTACTTC,CASNRGRAYQETQYF
TRBD2,TRBV7-2,TRBJ2-3,many,TGTGCCAGCAGCCTTCTAGCGGAAGATACGCAGTATTTT,CASSLLAEDTQYF